These 31 T cell receptor beta chains were all obtained from the same sample, sequenced in a study of blood T cell repertoires in COVID-19 (dated by TCRdb to about 2020). To prepare the library, the immunoSEQ multiplex PCR assay was applied. The clones in this table, taken by TCRdb from immuneACCESS, are in-frame only. Not every clone is retained; where verified, under half of the shortfall comes from an unresolved V gene, and the cause of the rest is unknown. For this sample there are some 110,000 clones; about 85% appear just once. Together, the top ten hold 1.3% to 1.5% of the sample. Specimen: peripheral blood. All receptors come from a man in his forties or fifties with acute or convalescent COVID-19.

The chain links TRBV27 to TRBJ2-3, with D possibly TRBD2 on 5 matching bases. The V end was cut by 6 bases, the J end by 3 bases, with 10 bases between. Germline CDR1 and CDR2: MNHEY and SMNVEV (reference sequence). The CDR3 runs 13 residues. CDR3 sequence (DNA): TGTGCCAGCAGCCGAAGCGGTACAGATACGCAGTATTTT. This codes for CASSRSGTDTQYF.

Sample share makes this clone medium-sized (0.01 to 0.1%). This chain links TRBV30 with TRBJ1-5, with 10 positions matching TRBD1. Trimming removed 1 base from V and 7 bases from J; junction bases left unmatched: 7. The CDR3 length is 15 residues. Germline assignment: CDR1 GTSNPN and CDR2 SVGIG (reference sequence). CDR3 region: CAWSGGQGKSQPQHF. Here the CDR3 DNA reads TGTGCCTGGAGTGGGGGACAGGGGAAAAGCCAGCCCCAGCATTTT.

The J gene is TRBJ2-2, the V gene TRBV7-8, with 7 nucleotides matching TRBD1. V was pared by 6 bases and J by 0 bases, with 7 bases of the junction left unmatched. The CDR3 extends over 16 amino acids. Per the germline V gene, CDR1 is SGHVS and CDR2 is FQNEAQ. The CDR3 region has the DNA TGTGCCAGCAGTCTCCGGGACAGCCCGAACACCGGGGAGCTGTTTTTT. Translating it yields CASSLRDSPNTGELFF.

The chain recombines TRBV19 with TRBJ1-3; 7 bases agree with TRBD1. Germline V gene data show CDR1 as LNHDA and CDR2 as SQIVND (reference sequence). The V and J ends lost 7 bases and 0 bases, in that order; junction bases with no gene match: 3. The CDR3 has 14 residues. The CDR3 bases are TGTGCCAGTATGGACAGGTTCTCTGGAAACACCATATATTTT. Its translation: CASMDRFSGNTIYF.

The rearrangement uses TRBV21-1 and TRBJ2-3; TRBD1, as called in the table, went unchecked against the DNA. TRBV21-1 is designated a pseudogene. The CDR3 totals 16 residues. DNA for the CDR3: TGTGCCAGCAGCAAGGGGCAGTGCTGTCGCACAGATACGCAGTATTTT. Translating gives CASSKGQCCRTDTQYF.

V gene TRBV7-2 combines with J gene TRBJ1-3; the match to TRBD1 covers 9 bases. V lost 5 bases to trimming and J lost 4 bases; unmatched junction nucleotides: 3. This CDR3 comprises 14 residues. The germline V gene encodes CDR1 SGHTA and CDR2 FQGNSA. DNA of the CDR3: TGTGCCAGCAGCACGGACAGGGGAGGAAACACCATATATTTT. Protein product: CASSTDRGGNTIYF.

The V call is TRBV7-6, the J call TRBJ2-3; a weak D match, TRBD2 (6 bases). V dropped 7 bases and J dropped 2 bases, with 16 bases sitting between them. This CDR3 has 15 amino acids. Germline V gene lookup returns CDR1 SGHVS and CDR2 FNYEAQ. The CDR3 nucleotides read TGTGCCAGCACGAGGGAGGACTACATCACAGATACGCAGTATTTT. Translating gives CASTREDYITDTQYF.

The chain combines TRBV5-1 with TRBJ2-5; TRBD2 matches at 7 bases. CDR1 SGHRS and CDR2 YFSETQ come from the germline V gene. J was trimmed by 5 bases and V by 5 bases; bases with no gene match: 6. The CDR3 consists of 13 residues. This chain's CDR3 is CASRKRGPETQYF. CDR3 DNA sequence: TGCGCCAGCAGGAAGCGGGGCCCGGAGACCCAGTACTTC.

This clone is termed medium-sized. This chain joins TRBV30 and TRBJ2-2, with D perhaps TRBD2 (6 bases). Trimming took off 0 bases at V and 5 bases at J, with 13 bases between the two ends. Germline CDR1 and CDR2: GTSNPN and SVGIG (reference sequence). The CDR3 is 15 amino acids. The CDR3 DNA reads TGTGCCTGGAGTGTTCCCGGGAGTCATACCGGGGAGCTGTTTTTT. The encoded protein is CAWSVPGSHTGELFF.

The chain couples TRBV9 to TRBJ2-5; 7 bases match TRBD2. Germline V gene lookup returns CDR1 SGDLS and CDR2 YYNGEE. Losses at the gene ends were 2 bases for V and 1 base for J; bases not matched to a gene: 8. The CDR3 extends over 16 amino acids. The CDR3 protein is CASSVSAGVSQETQYF. For the CDR3, the DNA is TGTGCCAGCAGCGTCTCCGCGGGAGTCAGCCAAGAGACCCAGTACTTC.

The V call is TRBV10-2, the J call TRBJ2-7; D may be TRBD2 (5 bases). CDR1 and CDR2 (germline): WSHSY, SAAADI. The CDR3 contains 14 residues. Deletions cut 6 bases from V and 0 bases from J, with 12 bases between. CDR3 residues: CASSKLGLSYEQYF. CDR3 in DNA: TGCGCCAGCAGCAAACTAGGTCTCTCCTACGAGCAGTACTTC.

This chain uses TRBV4-1 with TRBJ2-7; possible D gene TRBD2, 6 bases. V shed 1 base and J shed 4 bases, with 8 bases lying between them. This CDR3 region has 13 residues. CDR1 MGHRA and CDR2 YSYEKL come from the germline V gene. The CDR3 reads CASSQGAGYEQYF. CDR3 bases: TGCGCCAGCAGCCAAGGGGCGGGGTACGAGCAGTACTTC.

The chain links TRBV3-1 (or the pseudogene TRBV3-2) to TRBJ2-4; TRBD1 agrees at 7 bases. Trimming cost V 7 bases and J 8 bases; bases outside gene matches: 2. The V gene's germline CDR1 is LGHDT and CDR2 YNNKEL (reference sequence). The CDR3 contains 11 residues. This chain's CDR3 is CASKGADIQYF. The CDR3 DNA reads as TGTGCCAGCAAGGGGGCTGACATTCAGTACTTC.

A remark on this clone: At the DNA level, this CDR3 is encoded by other sequences in the same sample as well. V and J are TRBV3-1 (or the pseudogene TRBV3-2) and TRBJ2-3; possible D gene TRBD2, 5 bases. Trimming left V 6 bases short and J 3 bases short, with 10 bases between. The CDR3 loop spans 13 amino acids. Germline values: CDR1 LGHDT, CDR2 YNNKEL (reference sequence). The CDR3 DNA is TGTGCCAGCAGTCCCACTAGTACAGATACGCAGTATTTT. It translates to CASSPTSTDTQYF.

The chain couples TRBV19 to TRBJ2-3; the D gene is possibly TRBD1 (6 bases). Germline assignment: CDR1 LNHDA and CDR2 SQIVND (reference sequence). The CDR3 has 14 amino acids. The V end was cut by 6 bases, the J end by 4 bases, with 14 bases between. CDR3 sequence reads: CASRVAGDADTQYF. The CDR3 DNA reads as TGTGCCAGTAGGGTGGCAGGGGACGCAGATACGCAGTATTTT.

The rearrangement uses TRBV19 and TRBJ1-5; D is uncertain. Trimming removed 5 bases from V and 1 base from J, with 15 bases in between. The CDR3 loop spans 16 amino acids. Germline CDR1 reads LNHDA; CDR2 reads SQIVND (reference sequence). CDR3 sequence reads: CASSGGGIGSNQPQHF. The CDR3 DNA sequence: TGTGCCAGTAGTGGCGGAGGAATCGGAAGCAATCAGCCCCAGCATTTT.

This chain uses TRBV5-1 with TRBJ1-2; 9 bases are shared with TRBD1. The CDR3 totals 13 residues. Germline trimming cut 4 bases from V and 6 bases from J; bases unmatched to any gene: 4. Germline values: CDR1 SGHRS, CDR2 YFSETQ. The DNA for the CDR3 is TGCGCCAGCAGCCTAGGACAGGGGCATGGCTACACCTTC. Translated, it gives CASSLGQGHGYTF.

This rearrangement joins TRBV6-5 to TRBJ2-1, with 9 bases matching TRBD2. CDR1 and CDR2 from the germline V gene are MNHEY and SVGAGI. V shed 5 bases and J 2 bases; nucleotides not matched to a gene: 4. The CDR3 contains 15 residues. Here the CDR3 DNA reads TGTGCCAGCAGTACCCGGACTAGCGCCTACAATGAGCAGTTCTTC. Residues: CASSTRTSAYNEQFF.

The V gene is TRBV6-6, the J gene TRBJ2-1; tentative D call: TRBD1 (5 bases). CDR3 length equals 19 residues. V shed 6 bases and J shed 2 bases, with 26 bases lying between them. Germline V CDR1 and CDR2: MNHNY, SVGAGI (reference sequence). The CDR3 DNA follows: TGTGCCAGCAGCTCAACCAACCTCCCAGGGAAGGGCACCTACAATGAGCAGTTCTTC. It yields the protein CASSSTNLPGKGTYNEQFF.

The chain joins TRBV5-6 to TRBJ2-7; D is unresolved. Germline V gene sequence: CDR1 SGHDT, CDR2 YYEEEE. Deletions cut 1 base from V and 5 bases from J, with 10 bases between. The CDR3 totals 13 residues. This CDR3 is CASSLLGRDEQYF. The CDR3 coding sequence is TGTGCCAGCAGCTTGTTAGGCCGGGACGAGCAGTACTTC. Full variable domain (remainder filled in from reference TRBV5-6 and TRBJ2-7): DAGVTQSPTHLIKTRGQQVTLRCSPKSGHDTVSWYQQALGQGPQFIFQYYEEEERQRGNFPDRFSGHQFPNYSSELNVNALLLGDSALYLCASSLLGRDEQYFGPGTRLTVT.

The rearrangement uses TRBV18 and TRBJ2-2; 10 bases align to TRBD2. This CDR3 spans 16 amino acids. Germline V gene sequence: CDR1 KGHSH, CDR2 LQKENI. Trimming removed 2 bases from V and 4 bases from J; junction bases left unmatched: 4. The CDR3 sequence is CASSPTAGGFTGELFF. CDR3 DNA: TGTGCCAGCTCACCAACAGCGGGAGGGTTCACCGGGGAGCTGTTTTTT.

The chain recombines TRBV28 with TRBJ2-5; 7 nucleotides agree with TRBD2. CDR1 is MDHEN and CDR2 is SYDVKM in the germline V gene. V dropped 2 bases and J dropped 5; count of bases not matched to a gene: 8. The CDR3 extends over 15 amino acids. DNA of the CDR3: TGTGCCAGCAGTTTACGACTTGCGGGAGTGGAGACCCAGTACTTC. Amino acids: CASSLRLAGVETQYF.

The chain has TRBV18 and TRBJ1-1; D ambiguous. Germline CDR1 is KGHSH and CDR2 is LQKENI. This CDR3 is 15 amino acids long. Trimming removed 2 bases at V and 1 base at J, with 11 bases between. CDR3 loop: CASSPAAVRNTEAFF. The CDR3 DNA reads as TGTGCCAGCTCACCAGCTGCAGTCCGGAACACTGAAGCTTTCTTT.

The chain is built from TRBV6-5 and TRBJ1-2, with D perhaps matching TRBD1 (5 bases). Germline CDR1 is MNHEY and CDR2 is SVGAGI. V was pared by 7 bases and J by 2 bases, with 14 bases between. CDR3 size: 14 residues. DNA of the CDR3: TGTGCCAGCACCATGACAGATTCGAACTATGGCTACACCTTC. Protein: CASTMTDSNYGYTF.

This chain's CDR3 is CARVVMEGQYF. The CDR3, as DNA: TGTGCCAGGGTCGTAATGGAGGGCCAGTACTTC. V and J are TRBV27 and TRBJ2-5; D possibly corresponds to TRBD2 (6 bases). V was pared by 9 bases and J by 10 bases, with 15 bases between. Germline lookup yields CDR1 MNHEY and CDR2 SMNVEV (reference sequence). CDR3 length: 11 amino acids.

V is TRBV29-1 and J is TRBJ1-4; D is unclear. The length of the CDR3 is 14 residues. V lost 1 base to trimming and J lost 0 bases, with 6 bases between them. From germline, CDR1 is SQVTM and CDR2 ANQGSEA. In DNA form, the CDR3 reads TGCAGCGTTGAAGGTACAGCAACTAATGAAAAACTGTTTTTT. Its protein product is CSVEGTATNEKLFF.

This chain joins TRBV6-2 or TRBV6-3 and TRBJ2-7; D remains unclear. The CDR3 contains 11 residues. V lost 5 bases to trimming and J lost 2 bases, with 4 bases between them. The germline V gene has CDR1 MNHEY and CDR2 SVGEGT. The CDR3 DNA sequence: TGTGCCAGCAGTACTCCCTACGAGCAGTACTTC. Encoded protein: CASSTPYEQYF.

V and J are TRBV30 and TRBJ2-2, with D possibly TRBD2 on 6 matching bases. Looked up from germline, CDR1 is GTSNPN and CDR2 is SVGIG (reference sequence). This CDR3 has 14 amino acids. V was shortened by 5 bases and J by 6 bases, with 16 bases between the two germline ends. The CDR3 DNA sequence: TGTGCCTGGTTCCGGGGGTATTCCGCCGGGGAGCTGTTTTTT. This codes for CAWFRGYSAGELFF.

V and J are TRBV5-6 and TRBJ1-4; 8 nucleotides agree with TRBD1. V lost 2 bases to trimming and J lost 7 bases; unmatched junction nucleotides: 4. The CDR3 length is 14 residues. The germline gives CDR1 SGHDT, CDR2 YYEEEE. CDR3 in DNA: TGTGCCAGCAGCTTCACAGGGGGTGTTGAAAAACTGTTTTTT. Translated: CASSFTGGVEKLFF.

V gene TRBV5-6 combines with J gene TRBJ2-7; D is ambiguous. The CDR3 has 12 residues. V was shortened by 3 bases and J by 6 bases, with 10 bases between the two germline ends. Germline loops: CDR1 SGHDT, CDR2 YYEEEE. The CDR3 protein is CASSSPSGEQYF. The DNA of the CDR3 is TGTGCCAGCAGCTCTCCCTCGGGCGAGCAGTACTTC.

The chain is built from TRBV25-1 and TRBJ2-7; 11 nucleotides line up with TRBD2. V trimming: 7 bases; J trimming: 6 bases; junction bases outside the gene matches: 8. The CDR3 runs 14 residues. Looked up from germline, CDR1 is MGHDK and CDR2 is SYGVNS. The CDR3 nucleotides read TGTGCCAGCAATTTAGCGGGAGGGCCCGGCGAGCAGTACTTC. The encoded protein is CASNLAGGPGEQYF.